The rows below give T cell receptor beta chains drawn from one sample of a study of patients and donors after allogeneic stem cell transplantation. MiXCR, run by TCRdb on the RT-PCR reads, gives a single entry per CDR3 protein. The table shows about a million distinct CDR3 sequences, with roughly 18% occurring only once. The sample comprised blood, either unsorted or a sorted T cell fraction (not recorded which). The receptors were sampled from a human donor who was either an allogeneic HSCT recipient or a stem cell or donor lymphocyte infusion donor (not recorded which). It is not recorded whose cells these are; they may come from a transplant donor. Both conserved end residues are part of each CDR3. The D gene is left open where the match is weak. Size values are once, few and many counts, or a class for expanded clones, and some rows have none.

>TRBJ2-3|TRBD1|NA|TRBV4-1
CASSFPGQGYSDTQYF
TGCGCCAGCAGCTTCCCGGGACAGGGATATTCAGATACGCAGTATTTT
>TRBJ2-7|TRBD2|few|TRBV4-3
CASSQGVAGKYEQYF
TGCGCCAGCAGCCAAGGGGTAGCGGGGAAGTACGAGCAGTACTTC
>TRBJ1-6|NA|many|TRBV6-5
CASSYSATNSSPLHF
TGTGCCAGCAGTTACTCGGCAACGAATAGTTCACCCCTCCACTTT
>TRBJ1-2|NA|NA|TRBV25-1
CASSLDRTYGYTF
TGTGCCAGCAGTTTAGACAGGACGTATGGCTACACCTTC
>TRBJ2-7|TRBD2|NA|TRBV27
CASSVSGSFEQYF
TGTGCCAGCAGTGTTAGCGGGAGTTTCGAGCAGTACTTC
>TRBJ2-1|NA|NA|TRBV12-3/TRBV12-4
CASSLSSESYNEQFF
TGTGCCAGCAGTTTATCGAGCGAGTCCTACAATGAGCAGTTCTTC
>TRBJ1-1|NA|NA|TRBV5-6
CASSLAGPSSTEAFF
TGTGCCAGCAGCTTGGCGGGACCCTCCAGCACTGAAGCTTTCTTT
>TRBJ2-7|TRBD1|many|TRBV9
CASSKGQGQAEQYF
TGTGCCAGCAGCAAGGGACAGGGGCAAGCCGAGCAGTACTTC
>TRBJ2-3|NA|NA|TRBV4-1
CASSQARGTTDTQYF
TGCGCCAGCAGCCAAGCACGGGGGACCACAGATACGCAGTATTTT
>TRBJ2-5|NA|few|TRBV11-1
CASSLAAVQETQYF
TGTGCCAGCAGCTTAGCGGCAGTCCAAGAGACCCAGTACTTC
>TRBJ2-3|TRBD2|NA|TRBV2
CASSVRLAGGSSTDTQYF
TGTGCCAGCAGTGTACGGCTAGCGGGGGGCTCTAGCACAGATACGCAGTATTTT
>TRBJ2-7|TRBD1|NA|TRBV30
CAWTDRGQGEQYF
TGTGCCTGGACAGACAGGGGGCAGGGGGAGCAGTACTTC
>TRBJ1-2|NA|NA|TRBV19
CASSIVGGRTEHGYTF
TGTGCCAGTAGTATAGTCGGAGGGCGGACAGAGCATGGCTACACCTTC
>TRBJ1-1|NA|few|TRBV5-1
CASSGRKGRTEAFF
TGCGCCAGCAGCGGTCGAAAGGGACGGACTGAAGCTTTCTTT
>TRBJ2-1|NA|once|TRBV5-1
CASSIPDYNEQFF
TGCGCCAGCAGCATACCCGACTACAATGAGCAGTTCTTC
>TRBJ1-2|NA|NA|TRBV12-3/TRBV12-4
CASRADGYYGYTF
TGTGCCAGCAGGGCGGACGGCTACTATGGCTACACCTTC
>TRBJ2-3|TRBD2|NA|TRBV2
CASRNRLAGGPPTDTQYF
TGTGCCAGCCGGAACCGACTAGCGGGGGGGCCTCCGACAGATACGCAGTATTTT
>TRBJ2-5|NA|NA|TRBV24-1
CATSYRVGETQYF
TGTGCCACCTCCTACAGGGTTGGAGAGACCCAGTACTTC
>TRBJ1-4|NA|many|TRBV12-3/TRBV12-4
CASSPREKLFF
TGTGCCAGCAGTCCCCGTGAAAAACTGTTTTTT
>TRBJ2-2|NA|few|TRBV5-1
CASSLVGGPTGELFF
TGCGCCAGCAGCTTGGTGGGCGGCCCCACCGGGGAGCTGTTTTTT
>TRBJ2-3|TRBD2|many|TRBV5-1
CASSRTVAGVSLTDTQYF
TGCGCCAGCAGCCGCACGGTAGCGGGGGTTTCCCTAACAGATACGCAGTATTTT
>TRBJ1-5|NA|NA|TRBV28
CASRPGAKNQPQHF
TGTGCCAGCAGGCCCGGGGCAAAAAATCAGCCCCAGCATTTT